One and the same sample provided the 2 T cell receptor beta chains below, sequenced in a study of T-cell reconstitution after alpha-beta-depleted transplantation in children. Preparing the TCRbeta library involved the use of unique molecular identifiers. One entry per CDR3 protein, called by TCRdb with MiXCR from the PCR reads. The sample consists of some 6,900 distinct CDR3 sequences, approximately 5.1% of them appearing once. Here the sequenced sample was PBMCs, mostly from graft donor cells, taken 180 days after TCRalphabeta/CD19-depleted stem cell transplant. These receptors came from a child under three years old who had a stem cell transplant for acute myeloid leukemia, so the T cells may come from the graft donor.

This clonotype was seen at least ten times. The chain has TRBV7-9 and TRBJ2-2; no clear D gene. Trimming took 5 bases from V and 8 from J, leaving 12 bases between them. The germline V gene encodes CDR1 SEHNR and CDR2 FQNEAQ (reference sequence). CDR3 size: 13 residues. For the CDR3, the DNA is TGTGCCAGCAGCCTCGTACTACCAGGGGAGCTGTTTTTT. Protein sequence: CASSLVLPGELFF.

The sample holds many counts of this clonotype. This sequence joins TRBV10-3 and TRBJ2-1; the match to TRBD2 covers 9 bases. Germline lookup yields CDR1 ENHRY and CDR2 SYGVKD. J lost 4 bases, V lost 3 bases, and 13 bases had no gene match. This CDR3 comprises 18 residues. CDR3 in amino acids: CAISDLSGTSRDYNEQFF. The CDR3 DNA reads as TGTGCCATCAGTGACCTATCTGGGACTAGCCGAGATTACAATGAGCAGTTCTTC.